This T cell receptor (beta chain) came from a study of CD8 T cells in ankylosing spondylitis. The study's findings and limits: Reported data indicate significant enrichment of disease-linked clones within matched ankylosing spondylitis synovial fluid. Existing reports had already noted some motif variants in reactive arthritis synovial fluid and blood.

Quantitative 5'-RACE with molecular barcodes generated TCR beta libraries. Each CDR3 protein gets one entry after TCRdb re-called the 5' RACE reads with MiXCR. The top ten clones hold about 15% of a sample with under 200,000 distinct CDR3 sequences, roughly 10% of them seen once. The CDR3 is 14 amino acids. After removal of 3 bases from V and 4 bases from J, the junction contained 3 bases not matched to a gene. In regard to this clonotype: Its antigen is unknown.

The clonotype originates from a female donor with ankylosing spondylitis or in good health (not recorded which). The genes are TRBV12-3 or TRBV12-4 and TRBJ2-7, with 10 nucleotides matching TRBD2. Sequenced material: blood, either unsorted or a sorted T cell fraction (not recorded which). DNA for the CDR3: TGTGCCAGCAGTTTTGGGACTAGCGAGTACGAGCAGTACTTC. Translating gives CASSFGTSEYEQYF.